Below, 12 T cell receptor beta chains from the same sample are listed, as sequenced in a study of T cells in Graves' hyperthyroidism and ophthalmopathy. TCR beta CDR3 region amplification was performed from RNA transcripts. Researchers ran a first-round RT-PCR on the TCR CDR3 using the HTBI primer set. TCRdb re-called the multiplex PCR reads through MiXCR, storing one row per CDR3 protein. The table has 340,000 or so distinct CDR3 sequences, approximately 18% seen once; the top ten hold under 55%. The sequenced sample was blood. Source of these receptors: a woman aged 45-65 years with Graves' hyperthyroidism.

This clonotype has just a few counts. The J gene is TRBJ2-3, the V gene TRBV14; 7 bases fit TRBD2. J lost 1 base, V lost 2 bases, and 9 bases had no gene match. Looked up from germline, CDR1 is SGHDN and CDR2 is FVKESK. The CDR3 sequence is 17 residues long. In nucleotides, the CDR3 is TGTGCCAGCAGCCAAACGACTAGCATCCGGGGCACAGATACGCAGTATTTT. The encoded protein is CASSQTTSIRGTDTQYF.

The chain has TRBV3-1 and TRBJ1-5; weak D call: TRBD1 (5 bases). The germline CDR1 and CDR2 sequences are LGHDT and YNNKEL (reference sequence). V was clipped by 4 bases and J by 6 bases, with 7 bases between them. The CDR3 runs to 12 residues. CDR3 bases: TGTGCCAGCAGCCTGGGGCTTCAGCCCCAGCATTTT. Translating it yields CASSLGLQPQHF.

The gene calls are TRBV4-2 and TRBJ2-3, with D maybe TRBD1 (6 bases). The DNA end is a closer match to TRBJ1-5, so the J assignment may be wrong. This CDR3 is 17 amino acids long. Germline CDR1 LGHNA, CDR2 YNFKEQ. As DNA, the CDR3 is TGTGCCAGCAGCCAACTAAGTCTAGCGGACAGCACAGATACGCAGCATTTT. It codes for CASSQLSLADSTDTQHF.

This clonotype has only a few counts. This sequence joins TRBV5-5 and TRBJ1-5; D perhaps matches TRBD1 (5 bases). V lost 4 bases to trimming and J lost 3 bases, with 11 bases between them. Germline CDR1 and CDR2: SGHKS and YYEKEE (reference sequence). There are 14 residues in the CDR3. CDR3 region: CASSAAGYNQPQHF. The DNA of the CDR3 is TGTGCCAGCAGCGCAGCAGGGTACAATCAGCCCCAGCATTTT.

This clonotype was seen repeatedly, ten times or more. The V call is TRBV5-5, the J call TRBJ2-3; D remains unclear. Trimming removed 0 bases at V and 2 bases at J, with 4 bases between. The germline V gene encodes CDR1 SGHKS and CDR2 YYEKEE (reference sequence). This CDR3 contains 13 residues. The CDR3 protein is CASSLGTTDTQYF. The CDR3 coding sequence is TGTGCCAGCAGCTTGGGGACCACAGATACGCAGTATTTT. Together with reference TRBV5-5 and TRBJ2-3, the CDR3 gives the full variable domain: DAGVTQSPTHLIKTRGQQVTLRCSPISGHKSVSWYQQVLGQGPQFIFQYYEKEERGRGNFPDRFSARQFPNYSSELNVNALLLGDSALYLCASSLGTTDTQYFGPGTRLTVL.

The V and J genes are TRBV20-1 and TRBJ2-7, with D possibly called TRBD1 or TRBD2 (5 bases each). Germline CDR1 is DFQATT and CDR2 is SNEGSKA (reference sequence). This CDR3 spans 13 amino acids. Trimming removed 3 bases at V and 5 bases at J, with 14 bases between. The CDR3 here is CSARDSGTDEQYV. The CDR3 DNA follows: TGCAGTGCTAGGGACTCCGGGACGGACGAGCAGTACGTC.

V usage is TRBV5-6 and J usage is TRBJ2-3; the D call may be TRBD1 or TRBD2 (6 bases each). Germline V lookup: CDR1 SGHDT, CDR2 YYEEEE. V dropped 4 bases and J dropped 5 bases, with 11 bases sitting between them. The CDR3 is 13 amino acids. The CDR3 DNA sequence: TGTGCCAGCAGCCCGGGGGCCGGAGATACGCAGTATTTT. Protein product: CASSPGAGDTQYF. The full variable domain, its missing parts supplied by reference TRBV5-6 and TRBJ2-3, is DAGVTQSPTHLIKTRGQQVTLRCSPKSGHDTVSWYQQALGQGPQFIFQYYEEEERQRGNFPDRFSGHQFPNYSSELNVNALLLGDSALYLCASSPGAGDTQYFGPGTRLTVL.

This clonotype was observed a few times. The rearrangement uses TRBV6-2 or TRBV6-3 and TRBJ1-5, with unresolved D. CDR1 is MNHEY, CDR2 SVGEGT, per germline. V was pared by 2 bases and J by 6 bases, with 14 bases between. The CDR3 loop spans 15 amino acids. CDR3: CASSYPAARGQPQHF. As DNA, the CDR3 is TGTGCCAGCAGTTACCCCGCGGCTCGCGGTCAGCCCCAGCATTTT.

There are many counts of this clonotype. The chain employs TRBV6-1 and TRBJ2-3, with D possibly being TRBD2 (6 bases). The CDR3 totals 15 residues. Trimming took 6 bases from V and 3 from J, leaving 16 bases between them. Germline V lookup: CDR1 MNHNS, CDR2 SASEGT. The CDR3 sequence: CASRTGGLETDTQYF. CDR3 nucleotide sequence: TGTGCCAGCAGAACCGGGGGTCTCGAGACAGATACGCAGTATTTT.

This clonotype was seen at least ten times. V and J are TRBV6-1 and TRBJ1-2; 9 bases fit TRBD1. Trimming took 5 bases from V and 3 from J; bases not matched to a gene: 13. Germline loops: CDR1 MNHNS, CDR2 SASEGT. The CDR3 spans 17 residues. CDR3 DNA sequence: TGTGCCAGCAGTCATCGACAGGGGGTGGGAGTGCACTATGGCTACACCTTC. Amino acids: CASSHRQGVGVHYGYTF.

This clonotype was recorded at least ten times. Possible read error: a much larger clone is one base away. The chain links TRBV5-1 to TRBJ2-5, with 7 bases identical to TRBD2. Germline lookup yields CDR1 SGHRS and CDR2 YFSETQ. This CDR3 spans 15 amino acids. Trimming at V came to 5 bases and at J to 2 bases, leaving 9 bases not matched to a gene. The CDR3 sequence: CASSGTGTTQETQYF. CDR3 DNA: TGCGCCAGCAGTGGGACGGGGACTACACAAGAGACCCAGTACTTC.

This chain uses TRBV28 with TRBJ2-2; TRBD2 agrees at 10 bases. The CDR3 covers 16 residues. V was clipped by 2 bases and J by 5 bases; unmatched bases: 5. Germline assignment: CDR1 MDHEN and CDR2 SYDVKM. The CDR3 coding sequence is TGTGCCAGCAGTTTAGGCCCTAGCGGGAGTACCGGGGAGCTGTTTTTT. Protein product: CASSLGPSGSTGELFF.